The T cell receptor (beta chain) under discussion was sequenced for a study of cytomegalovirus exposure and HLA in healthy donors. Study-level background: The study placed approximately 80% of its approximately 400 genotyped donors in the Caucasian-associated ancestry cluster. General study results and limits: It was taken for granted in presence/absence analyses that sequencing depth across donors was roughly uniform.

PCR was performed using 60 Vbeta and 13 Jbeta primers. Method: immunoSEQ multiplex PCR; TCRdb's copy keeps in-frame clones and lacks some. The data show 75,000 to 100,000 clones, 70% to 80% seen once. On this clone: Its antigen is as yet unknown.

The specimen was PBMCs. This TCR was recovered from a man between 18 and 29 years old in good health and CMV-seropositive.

CDR3 sequence reads: CASSLLSGNNSPLHF. For the CDR3, the DNA is TGTGCCAGCAGCTTATTGTCCGGTAATAATTCACCCCTCCACTTT. This chain connects TRBV7-9 to TRBJ1-6; D is uncertain. V was pared by 2 bases and J by 5 bases, with 10 bases between. CDR1 and CDR2 (germline): SEHNR, FQNEAQ (reference sequence). The CDR3 extends over 15 amino acids. Using reference TRBV7-9 and TRBJ1-6 for the parts outside the CDR3, the full variable domain is DTGVSQNPRHKITKRGQNVTFRCDPISEHNRLYWYRQTLGQGPEFLTYFQNEAQLEKSRLLSDRFSAERPKGSFSTLEIQRTEQGDSAMYLCASSLLSGNNSPLHFGNGTRLTVT.